The 22 T cell receptor beta chains below come from one sample, sequenced in a study of regulatory T cells in long-lasting Graves disease. As for time point: newly diagnosed GD, antithyroid drugs for less than 3 months. After RNA was extracted from PBMCs, the TCR library was made from it. Arm-PCR of CDR3 regions and iRepertoire HTBI primers were used to build TCR beta libraries. TCRdb independently ran MiXCR on the multiplex PCR reads; one entry per CDR3 protein. Here the sample spans around 320,000 distinct CDR3 sequences, 16% being singletons. These same records also appear under a second study, on T cells in Graves' hyperthyroidism and ophthalmopathy.

The sequenced sample was peripheral blood mononuclear cells (PBMCs), obtained at new diagnosis, from a patient treated with antithyroid drugs. The receptors originated from a man aged 35 to 55 with Graves disease.

This clonotype has a count of ten or more. The DNA of the CDR3 is TGCAGTGCTCCCCGGACAGTCCCCAAAGCTTTCTTT. It is translated as CSAPRTVPKAFF. The chain employs TRBV20-1 and TRBJ1-1; D is possibly TRBD1 (6 bases). V was pared by 5 bases and J by 9 bases, with 16 bases between. Germline CDR1 and CDR2: DFQATT and SNEGSKA (reference sequence). The CDR3 covers 12 residues.

A note on this clonotype: Given a much more abundant clone one base away, this may be a read error. V gene TRBV12-3 or TRBV12-4 combines with J gene TRBJ2-1; D is perhaps TRBD2 (5 bases). This CDR3 has 15 amino acids. The CDR3 region has the DNA TGTGCCAGCAGATTGAGCGGTGCCCCCTACAATGAGCGGTTCTTC. Its protein is CASRLSGAPYNERFF.

This chain links TRBV2 with TRBJ1-2, with 8 bases that match TRBD1. From germline, CDR1 is SNHLY and CDR2 FYNNEI. CDR3 size: 14 residues. With 3 bases clipped from V and 7 bases from J, the junction kept 7 bases outside the gene matches. The CDR3 is CASSDGQGWPGYTF. Here the CDR3 DNA reads TGTGCCAGCAGTGACGGACAGGGCTGGCCTGGCTACACCTTC. The whole variable domain, remainder taken from reference TRBV2 and TRBJ1-2, is EPEVTQTPSHQVTQMGQEVILRCVPISNHLYFYWYRQILGQKVEFLVSFYNNEISEKSEIFDDQFSVERPDGSNFTLKIRSTKLEDSAMYFCASSDGQGWPGYTFGSGTRLTVV.

The chain combines TRBV11-3 with TRBJ2-2; possible D gene TRBD1, 6 bases. The germline V and J ends were trimmed by 4 bases and 7 bases, with 13 bases remaining between them. The CDR3 extends over 14 amino acids. Germline V gives CDR1 SGHNT, CDR2 YENEEA. This chain's CDR3 is CASSSRKGHGELFF. The CDR3 nucleotides are TGTGCCAGCAGCTCACGAAAGGGACACGGGGAGCTGTTTTTT.

The CDR3 DNA sequence: TGTGCCAGCAGTGCTTACGGGACAGAGATTGTCTATGGCTACACCTTC. Its protein product is CASSAYGTEIVYGYTF. The chain employs TRBV6-1 and TRBJ1-2, with TRBD1 matching 7 bases. Trimming at V came to 4 bases and at J to 4 bases, leaving 12 bases not matched to a gene. CDR1 MNHNS and CDR2 SASEGT come from the germline V gene. The CDR3 is 16 amino acids.

This clonotype was observed many times. The gene calls are TRBV28 and TRBJ2-7, with TRBD2 matching 9 bases. The J segment lost 2 bases and the V segment lost 6 bases, leaving 17 bases of the junction unmatched. CDR1 MDHEN and CDR2 SYDVKM come from the germline V gene. This CDR3 has 18 residues. The CDR3 DNA reads TGTGCCAGCAGCCAACCCGGGGGGCGGGGGGGCCTTCCCTACGAGCAGTACTTC. Its translation is CASSQPGGRGGLPYEQYF.

This clonotype has a handful of counts. The chain uses TRBV19 and TRBJ2-5; 15 nucleotides align to TRBD2. With 6 bases clipped from V and 6 bases from J, the junction kept 8 bases outside the gene matches. CDR3 length: 16 residues. Germline loops: CDR1 LNHDA, CDR2 SQIVND (reference sequence). In nucleotides, the CDR3 is TGTGCCAGTAGCCGGGGACTAGCGGGGGGACAAAAGACCCAGTACTTC. It specifies CASSRGLAGGQKTQYF. Variable domain in full (rest from reference TRBV19 and TRBJ2-5): DGGITQSPKYLFRKEGQNVTLSCEQNLNHDAMYWYRQDPGQGLRLIYYSQIVNDFQKGDIAEGYSVSREKKESFPLTVTSAQKNPTAFYLCASSRGLAGGQKTQYFGPGTRLLVL.

This clonotype appeared many times. This chain uses TRBV11-3 with TRBJ2-1, with 11 nucleotides matching TRBD2. V gave up 5 bases and J gave up 8 bases; unmatched junction bases: 11. Looked up from germline, CDR1 is SGHNT and CDR2 is YENEEA. This CDR3 is built from 16 residues. CDR3 coding DNA: TGTGCCAGCAGCCCCGTAGCGGGGGGGCATCCGTATGAGCAGTTCTTC. Protein: CASSPVAGGHPYEQFF.

The chain couples TRBV20-1 to TRBJ2-2; 9 nucleotides align to TRBD1. The germline CDR1 and CDR2 sequences are DFQATT and SNEGSKA (reference sequence). V lost 7 bases to trimming and J lost 4 bases; unmatched junction nucleotides: 10. The CDR3 consists of 15 residues. CDR3 loop: CSVPRTGVVTGELFF. In DNA form, the CDR3 reads TGCAGTGTTCCTAGGACAGGGGTGGTCACCGGGGAGCTGTTTTTT.

To note about this clonotype: It differs at one base from a far larger clone, so likely a read error. This rearrangement joins TRBV11-2 to TRBJ1-6, with D hard to call. CDR1 and CDR2 (germline): SGHAT, FQNNGV. The germline V and J ends were trimmed by 5 bases and 6 bases, with 11 bases remaining between them. The CDR3 length is 14 residues. The CDR3 loop reads CASSHNRINSPLHF. The CDR3 nucleotides are TGTGCCAGCAGCCATAACAGAATTAATTCACCCCTCCACTTT. Supplemented by reference TRBV11-2 and TRBJ1-6, the full variable domain reads EAGVAQSPRYKIIEKRQSVAFWCNPISGHATLYWYQQILGQGPKLLIQFQNNGVVDDSQLPKDRFSAERLKGVDSTLKIQPAKLEDSAVYLCASSHNRINSPLHFGNGTRLTVT.

This clonotype came up a few times. V is TRBV12-3 or TRBV12-4 and J is TRBJ1-2, with TRBD1 matching 8 bases. Trimming removed 5 bases from V and 4 bases from J; junction bases left unmatched: 6. The CDR3 sequence is 14 residues long. CDR3 nucleotides: TGTGCCAGCAGTCCCCAACAGGGGGTCTATGGCTACACCTTC. It specifies CASSPQQGVYGYTF.

This clonotype came up many times. The V call is TRBV24-1, the J call TRBJ2-3; maybe TRBD1 (5 bases). Trimming took off 4 bases at V and 10 bases at J, with 11 bases between the two ends. This CDR3 is built from 12 residues. CDR1 and CDR2 from the germline V gene are KGHDR and SFDVKD. CDR3 protein: CATSEYGQAQYF. In DNA, the CDR3 is TGTGCCACCAGTGAATACGGACAAGCGCAGTATTTT.

The table lists this clonotype with many counts. J is TRBJ1-6 and V is TRBV5-6; no clear D gene. This CDR3 is 14 amino acids long. Between the trimmed V and J ends, which lost 1 base and 9 bases, there was a span of 11 bases. Germline V lookup: CDR1 SGHDT, CDR2 YYEEEE. CDR3: CASSLSYSTSPLHF. CDR3 bases: TGTGCCAGCAGCTTGTCGTACAGCACTTCACCCCTCCACTTT. The full variable domain, with the rest looked up from reference TRBV5-6 and TRBJ1-6, is DAGVTQSPTHLIKTRGQQVTLRCSPKSGHDTVSWYQQALGQGPQFIFQYYEEEERQRGNFPDRFSGHQFPNYSSELNVNALLLGDSALYLCASSLSYSTSPLHFGNGTRLTVT.

This clonotype came up a few times. V usage is TRBV4-1 and J usage is TRBJ1-1; 8 nucleotides line up with TRBD1. CDR3 length equals 13 residues. Trimming removed 4 bases from V and 11 bases from J; junction bases left unmatched: 9. CDR1 MGHRA and CDR2 YSYEKL come from the germline V gene. CDR3: CASSLGQGTGAFF. As DNA, the CDR3 is TGCGCCAGCAGCCTAGGACAGGGAACGGGGGCTTTCTTT.

This clonotype was recorded at least ten times. The rearrangement uses TRBV28 and TRBJ2-5, with 8 bases identical to TRBD2. Germline V lookup: CDR1 MDHEN, CDR2 SYDVKM. J was trimmed by 0 bases and V by 2 bases; bases with no gene match: 5. The length of the CDR3 is 16 residues. For the CDR3, the DNA is TGTGCCAGCAGTTTACAACTAGCGGAGAACCAAGAGACCCAGTACTTC. Its protein is CASSLQLAENQETQYF.

This clonotype appeared many times. The J gene is TRBJ2-1, the V gene TRBV30; 10 bases fit TRBD1. The CDR3 runs 15 residues. Trimming at V came to 3 bases and at J to 4 bases, leaving 6 bases not matched to a gene. The germline gives CDR1 GTSNPN, CDR2 SVGIG (reference sequence). The CDR3 reads CAWRVPGQGYNEQFF. The CDR3 nucleotides read TGTGCCTGGAGGGTCCCGGGACAGGGGTACAATGAGCAGTTCTTC. The full variable domain, rest sourced from reference TRBV30 and TRBJ2-1, is SQTIHQWPATLVQPVGSPLSLECTVEGTSNPNLYWYRQAAGRGLQLLFYSVGIGQISSEVPQNLSASRPQDRQFILSSKKLLLSDSGFYLCAWRVPGQGYNEQFFGPGTRLTVL.

This clonotype was seen many times. The gene calls are TRBV12-3 or TRBV12-4 and TRBJ2-2; possibly TRBD1 for D (6 bases). Trimming stripped 3 bases from V and 2 bases from J, with 10 bases between. This CDR3 comprises 15 residues. CDR3 in DNA: TGTGCCAGCAGTTTTAGGGGGACAAACACCGGGGAGCTGTTTTTT. Protein sequence: CASSFRGTNTGELFF.

This clonotype has just one count. Since a far larger clone is one base different, this is likely a read error. This chain links TRBV2 with TRBJ2-1; 9 bases match TRBD1. The trim removed 5 bases at V and 9 bases at J, leaving 14 bases unmatched. The CDR3 consists of 16 residues. Per the germline V gene, CDR1 is SNHLY and CDR2 is FYNNEI. The CDR3 bases are TGTGCCAGCAGTTTAGCGAGACAGGGGGTCCCGGGTGAGCAGTTCTTC. Amino acids: CASSLARQGVPGEQFF.

This clonotype occurred many times. J is TRBJ1-3 and V is TRBV5-8; D is uncertain. The CDR3 runs to 14 residues. Per the germline V gene, CDR1 is SGHTS and CDR2 is YDEGEE. V dropped 4 bases and J dropped 0 bases, with 8 bases sitting between them. The CDR3: CASSPTFSGNTIYF. The CDR3 region has the DNA TGTGCCAGCAGCCCCACCTTCTCTGGAAACACCATATATTTT. Full variable domain (rest looked up from reference TRBV5-8 and TRBJ1-3): EAGVTQSPTHLIKTRGQQATLRCSPISGHTSVYWYQQALGLGLQFLLWYDEGEERNRGNFPPRFSGRQFPNYSSELNVNALELEDSALYLCASSPTFSGNTIYFGEGSWLTVV.

This clonotype was observed a few times. The chain combines TRBV3-1 with TRBJ2-2; D unresolved. Germline CDR1 is LGHDT and CDR2 is YNNKEL (reference sequence). V lost 3 bases and J lost 7, with 9 bases in between. The CDR3 is 13 residues long. The CDR3 loop reads CASSHQSLGELFF. CDR3 DNA sequence: TGTGCCAGCAGCCATCAATCTCTCGGGGAGCTGTTTTTT.

In this sample, this clonotype turned up many times. The chain is built from TRBV18 and TRBJ2-5; D is perhaps TRBD1 (6 bases). The V end lost 2 bases, the J end lost 2 bases, and 12 bases lay between the germline ends. Germline V gene lookup returns CDR1 KGHSH and CDR2 LQKENI. This CDR3 is built from 15 residues. The CDR3 region is CASSPWDTLQETQYF. The DNA for the CDR3 is TGTGCCAGCTCACCATGGGACACCCTACAAGAGACCCAGTACTTC.

This clonotype appeared many times. The chain carries TRBV2 and TRBJ2-5, with D perhaps TRBD1 (6 bases). V was trimmed by 0 bases and J by 5 bases, leaving 19 bases between them. The CDR3 totals 17 residues. Looked up from germline, CDR1 is SNHLY and CDR2 is FYNNEI. CDR3 sequence (DNA): TGTGCCAGCAGTGAAGCTCGGTCCGGACAGAGCAGGGAGACCCAGTACTTC. Its protein product is CASSEARSGQSRETQYF.